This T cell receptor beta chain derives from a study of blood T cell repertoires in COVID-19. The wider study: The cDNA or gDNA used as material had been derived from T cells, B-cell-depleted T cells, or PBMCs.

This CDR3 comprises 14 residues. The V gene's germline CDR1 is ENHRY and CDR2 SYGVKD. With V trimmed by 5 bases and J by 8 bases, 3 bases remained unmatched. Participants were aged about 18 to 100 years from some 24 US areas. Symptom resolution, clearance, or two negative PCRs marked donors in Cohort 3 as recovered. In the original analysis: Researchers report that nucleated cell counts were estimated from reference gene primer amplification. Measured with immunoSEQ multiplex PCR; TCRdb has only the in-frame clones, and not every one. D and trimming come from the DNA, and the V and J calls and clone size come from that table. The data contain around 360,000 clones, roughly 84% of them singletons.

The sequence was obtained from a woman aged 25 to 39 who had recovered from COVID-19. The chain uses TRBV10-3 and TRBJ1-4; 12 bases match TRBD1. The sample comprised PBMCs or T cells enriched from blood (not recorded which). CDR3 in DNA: TGTGCCATCAGTCCCGGGACAGGGGGCGAAAAACTGTTTTTT. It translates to CAISPGTGGEKLFF.